This is a list of T cell receptor beta chains from one sample in a study of naive and memory T cell subsets. TCRdb used MiXCR to reprocess the UMI-ligation and nested PCR reads, holding one entry per CDR3 protein. The sample consists of roughly 97,000 distinct CDR3 sequences, around 13% of them appearing once. Material: naive CD8+ T cells from blood. The origin of the receptors is a human donor in good health. CDR3s include the opening cysteine and the closing phenylalanine or tryptophan. The D gene is left open where the match is weak. Only some rows state a clone size, as once, few, many or a class for expanded clones.

v_gene	d_gene	abundance	j_gene	CDR3aa	CDR3nt
TRBV10-3	NA	NA	TRBJ2-3	CAIWGAGTDTQYF	TGTGCCATCTGGGGGGCGGGGACAGATACGCAGTATTTT
TRBV6-2/TRBV6-3	NA	few	TRBJ2-5	CASSQEGGGRETQYF	TGTGCCAGCAGTCAGGAGGGGGGCGGGAGAGAGACCCAGTACTTC
TRBV19	TRBD2	many	TRBJ2-1	CASSSGRASNEQFF	TGTGCCAGTAGTAGCGGGAGGGCTTCCAATGAGCAGTTCTTC
TRBV6-5	TRBD2	few	TRBJ2-3	CASSYQRGAQYF	TGTGCCAGCAGTTACCAGCGGGGGGCGCAGTATTTT
TRBV6-6	TRBD1	NA	TRBJ2-7	CASSDGQGHEQYF	TGTGCCAGCAGTGACGGACAGGGGCACGAGCAGTACTTC
TRBV29-1	NA	NA	TRBJ1-5	CSVGMDRQQHF	TGCAGCGTTGGTATGGACAGACAACAGCATTTT
TRBV13	TRBD1	NA	TRBJ2-7	CASSRTGLNEQYF	TGTGCCAGCAGCCGGACAGGGTTGAACGAGCAGTACTTC
TRBV28	NA	many	TRBJ2-3	CASSLDGTDTQYF	TGTGCCAGCAGTCTAGATGGAACAGATACGCAGTATTTT
TRBV27	NA	few	TRBJ2-3	CASSLKSAEYDTQYF	TGTGCCAGCAGTTTAAAATCAGCGGAATACGATACGCAGTATTTT
TRBV6-2/TRBV6-3	NA	NA	TRBJ1-2	CASSFPRTGYTF	TGTGCCAGCAGTTTCCCACGAACTGGCTACACCTTC
TRBV27	NA	many	TRBJ2-1	CASSPTGSYNEQFF	TGTGCCAGCAGTCCAACGGGGTCATACAATGAGCAGTTCTTC
TRBV6-2/TRBV6-3	TRBD1	few	TRBJ1-1	CASSSSYRGPLAFF	TGTGCCAGCAGTTCTTCTTACAGGGGTCCGTTGGCTTTCTTT
TRBV25-1	NA	few	TRBJ1-5	CASSEWASNQPQHF	TGTGCCAGCAGTGAATGGGCTAGCAATCAGCCCCAGCATTTT
TRBV5-5	TRBD1	many	TRBJ1-1	CASSLDRGTEAFF	TGTGCCAGCAGCTTAGACAGGGGAACTGAAGCTTTCTTT
TRBV7-9	TRBD1	NA	TRBJ2-7	CASSDRGNYEQYF	TGTGCCAGCAGCGACAGGGGGAACTACGAGCAGTACTTC
TRBV20-1	NA	many	TRBJ1-2	CSARDPEGHYGYTF	TGCAGTGCTAGAGACCCCGAGGGGCACTATGGCTACACCTTC
TRBV5-1	TRBD1	many	TRBJ2-7	CASSTGTGGYEQYF	TGCGCCAGCAGCACCGGGACAGGGGGCTACGAGCAGTACTTC
TRBV30	NA	NA	TRBJ2-1	CAWSVGRGHNEQFF	TGTGCCTGGAGTGTAGGTCGGGGCCACAATGAGCAGTTCTTC
TRBV20-1	NA	NA	TRBJ1-5	CSAREGFSNQPQHF	TGCAGTGCGCGTGAGGGGTTTAGCAATCAGCCCCAGCATTTT
TRBV3-1	NA	NA	TRBJ2-1	CASSHGLGANEQFF	TGTGCCAGCAGCCACGGTCTGGGGGCGAATGAGCAGTTCTTC
TRBV6-1	TRBD2	few	TRBJ2-7	CASSAFSGRAYEQYF	TGTGCCAGCAGTGCATTTAGCGGGAGAGCCTACGAGCAGTACTTC
TRBV11-2	TRBD2	few	TRBJ2-1	CASSSYSGSSSYNEQFF	TGTGCCAGCAGCTCCTATAGCGGGAGTTCATCCTACAATGAGCAGTTCTTC
TRBV6-5	NA	NA	TRBJ2-2	CASSYVPSTGELFF	TGTGCCAGCAGTTATGTCCCCTCCACCGGGGAGCTGTTTTTT
TRBV13	NA	many	TRBJ1-2	CASSLGGDGYTF	TGTGCCAGCAGCTTAGGGGGGGATGGCTACACCTTC
TRBV7-8	NA	many	TRBJ1-4	CASSLSEGGTNEKLFF	TGTGCCAGCAGCCTCAGTGAGGGGGGTACTAATGAAAAACTGTTTTTT
TRBV5-1	NA	few	TRBJ2-7	CASSLGGSNYEQYF	TGCGCCAGCAGCTTGGGGGGATCAAACTACGAGCAGTACTTC
TRBV19	NA	many	TRBJ2-6	CASSSGANVLTF	TGTGCCAGTAGCTCTGGGGCCAACGTCCTGACTTTC
TRBV3-1	TRBD1	NA	TRBJ1-4	CASSGTGNEKLFF	TGTGCCAGCAGCGGGACAGGGAATGAAAAACTGTTTTTT
TRBV28	TRBD2	NA	TRBJ2-7	CASSSGTSGPYEQYF	TGTGCCAGCAGTTCCGGGACTAGCGGGCCCTACGAGCAGTACTTC
TRBV20-1	TRBD1	NA	TRBJ1-1	CSATLTGYTEAFF	TGCAGTGCCACCCTGACAGGGTACACTGAAGCTTTCTTT
TRBV29-1	NA	NA	TRBJ2-7	CSASPSIGVYEQYF	TGCAGCGCGTCTCCCTCGATAGGTGTCTACGAGCAGTACTTC
TRBV7-9	NA	many	TRBJ2-5	CASSLGQQETQYF	TGTGCCAGCAGCTTAGGACAGCAAGAGACCCAGTACTTC
TRBV6-2/TRBV6-3	NA	NA	TRBJ1-1	CASSYKSSGVAEAFF	TGTGCCAGCAGTTACAAGTCTTCCGGGGTGGCTGAAGCTTTCTTT
TRBV12-3/TRBV12-4	NA	NA	TRBJ2-3	CASSLGDSVVHF	TGTGCCAGCAGTCTCGGGGACTCCGTGGTCCATTTT
TRBV7-9	TRBD2	NA	TRBJ2-1	CASSLSGLDFNEQFF	TGTGCCAGCAGCTTATCAGGACTAGACTTCAATGAGCAGTTCTTC
TRBV6-2/TRBV6-3	NA	NA	TRBJ2-1	CASLPSPASYNEQFF	TGTGCCAGCCTCCCCTCCCCCGCTTCCTACAATGAGCAGTTCTTC
TRBV27	NA	NA	TRBJ2-1	CASSLLGQGLTNEQFF	TGTGCCAGCAGTTTATTGGGCCAGGGGTTAACTAATGAGCAGTTCTTC